This T cell receptor (beta chain) stems from a study of CD4+ T cells in melanoma. Sequencing was performed with immunoSEQ multiplex PCR; in TCRdb, only in-frame clones are kept and a portion is missing. The table lists thousands of clones, around 68% of them singletons. This CDR3 has 16 residues. Germline V gene data show CDR1 as MGHDK and CDR2 as SYGVNS. Trimming removed 4 bases from V and 3 bases from J; junction bases left unmatched: 8. V is TRBV25-1 and J is TRBJ1-3; 8 bases agree with TRBD1. The origin of this receptor is a human donor with melanoma. Material: cells from a culture (not recorded whether cultured in vitro). The CDR3: CASSAPDRDIGNTIYF. In DNA form, the CDR3 reads TGTGCCAGCAGTGCCCCGGACAGGGACATTGGAAACACCATATATTTT.